This TCR beta chain was sequenced during a study of cytomegalovirus exposure and HLA in healthy donors. The overall study: Among about 200 million T cells, an earlier analysis found roughly 120 million unique TCR beta sequences. Findings and limits, study-wide: One later analysis reportedly identified an Asian-associated ancestry cluster that showed fewer N-insertions than the roughly 640-donor mean. A later analysis linked about 17,000 TCR beta sequences to HLA alleles at 0.05 false discovery rate.

Primers: 60 Vbeta forward and 13 Jbeta reverse. Assay: immunoSEQ multiplex PCR; the TCRdb copy retains only in-frame clones and omits some. This sample has about 200,000 clones; about 81% occur once, and the top ten carry around 2%. Turning to this clone: Its specificity is unknown. Other nucleotide sequences in the sample specify the same CDR3.

This clonotype was sampled from a man between 18 and 35 years old in good health and CMV-seronegative. The sequenced sample consisted of PBMCs.

The CDR3 is CATSRDPSGQETQYF. DNA of the CDR3: TGTGCCACCAGCAGAGACCCTAGCGGGCAAGAGACCCAGTACTTC. This chain links TRBV15 with TRBJ2-5; 8 nucleotides line up with TRBD2. The V gene end was trimmed by 0 bases and the J gene end by 2 bases; junction bases not matched to a gene: 2. The CDR3 spans 15 residues. The germline V gene has CDR1 LNHNV and CDR2 YYDKDF (reference sequence).